Listed here are 17 T cell receptor beta chains from one sample, sequenced in a study of blood T cells in healthy people across ages. For the second PCR, which ran for 7 to 11 cycles, a sample-barcoded 5' primer and a J-beta primer mix were used. One entry per CDR3 protein, called by TCRdb with MiXCR from the 5' RACE reads. The sample yields some 700,000 distinct CDR3 sequences, around 40% seen once. Sequencing was carried out using blood. The origin of the receptors is a woman aged 60-75 years in good health.

The rearrangement uses TRBV28 and TRBJ1-2; TRBD1 is a possible D gene (6 bases). The CDR3 spans 12 residues. The germline V and J ends were trimmed by 8 bases and 6 bases, with 13 bases remaining between them. Germline CDR1 is MDHEN and CDR2 is SYDVKM. CDR3: CASGQTWDGYTF. CDR3 nucleotide sequence: TGTGCCAGCGGACAGACTTGGGATGGCTACACCTTC.

V and J are TRBV20-1 and TRBJ1-5; no firm D call. The germline CDR1 and CDR2 sequences are DFQATT and SNEGSKA (reference sequence). The ends were cut back, 6 bases at V and 3 bases at J, with 18 bases in the middle. The CDR3 is made up of 15 amino acids. As DNA, the CDR3 is TGCAGTGCCTTATCATCGGATGGGCTCAATCAGCCCCAGCATTTT. Translation: CSALSSDGLNQPQHF.

This clonotype was detected only a few times. The V and J genes are TRBV7-2 and TRBJ1-2; possible D gene TRBD1, 5 bases. CDR1 and CDR2 from the germline V gene are SGHTA and FQGNSA. Trimming removed 5 bases from V and 2 bases from J, with 12 bases in between. The CDR3 extends over 14 amino acids. CDR3 DNA sequence: TGTGCCAGCAGCAAAAAACAGGAGAACTATGGCTACACCTTC. It yields the protein CASSKKQENYGYTF.

This clonotype has just a few counts. V usage is TRBV28 and J usage is TRBJ2-5; TRBD1 agrees at 8 bases. The CDR3 is 14 amino acids. J was trimmed by 11 bases and V by 8 bases; bases with no gene match: 16. Germline loops: CDR1 MDHEN, CDR2 SYDVKM. The CDR3 nucleotides are TGTGCCAGCCAACCGACAGGGGAAAGGGATGAGCAGTACTTC. Translation gives CASQPTGERDEQYF.

The V gene is TRBV6-2 or TRBV6-3, the J gene TRBJ2-2, with 8 bases aligning to TRBD1. Germline CDR1 and CDR2: MNHEY and SVGEGT. This CDR3 has 15 amino acids. J was trimmed by 4 bases and V by 8 bases; bases with no gene match: 9. The CDR3 is CASLGQTGATGELFF. CDR3 nucleotide sequence: TGTGCCAGCCTCGGTCAGACAGGGGCCACCGGGGAGCTGTTTTTT.

This clonotype appeared many times. The chain has TRBV20-1 and TRBJ2-3, with D possibly being TRBD2 (7 bases). Germline lookup yields CDR1 DFQATT and CDR2 SNEGSKA (reference sequence). This CDR3 comprises 19 residues. V was pared by 1 base and J by 3 bases, with 26 bases between. CDR3 nucleotide sequence: TGCAGTGCTAGAGCCGACAGGTCAAGGGGGGGAGAGAGGACAGATACGCAGTATTTT. Its protein is CSARADRSRGGERTDTQYF.

The chain is built from TRBV12-3 or TRBV12-4 and TRBJ2-4; D remains unclear. This CDR3 has 11 residues. V lost 7 bases to trimming and J lost 11 bases, with 12 bases between them. The CDR3 loop is CASTLGPLQYF. The CDR3 DNA is TGTGCCAGCACCCTAGGACCCCTTCAGTACTTC.

The rearrangement links TRBV6-2 or TRBV6-3 to TRBJ2-3, with a tentative D call TRBD2 (5 bases). There are 18 residues in the CDR3. Germline V gene sequence: CDR1 MNHEY, CDR2 SVGEGT. V lost 8 bases, J lost 0 bases, and 24 bases lay in between. DNA of the CDR3: TGTGCCAGCCGGGCCAGAGGGAGTTCCCAATCTAGCACAGATACGCAGTATTTT. Translated, it gives CASRARGSSQSSTDTQYF.

A remark on this clonotype: It may be a read error: a sequence one base away is much more abundant. The chain carries TRBV9 and TRBJ2-5; D is unclear. Germline V CDR1 and CDR2: SGDLS, YYNGEE. The length of the CDR3 is 15 residues. Trimming took off 0 bases at V and 11 bases at J, with 20 bases between the two ends. The CDR3 coding sequence is TGTGCCAGCAGCGTAGAGTTGACTCCCACCAATGAGCAGTACTTC. It is translated as CASSVELTPTNEQYF.

This clonotype occurred a few times. The chain uses TRBV29-1 and TRBJ2-3; a weak D match, TRBD2 (7 bases). With 6 bases removed from V and 2 bases from J, the gap between germline ends came to 12 bases. The germline V gene encodes CDR1 SQVTM and CDR2 ANQGSEA. There are 13 residues in the CDR3. The CDR3 DNA sequence: TGCAGCGTGAAGGGGGGGGACACAGATACGCAGTATTTT. As protein: CSVKGGDTDTQYF.

Comments on this clonotype: At one boundary the junction diverges from the germline segment, which might be a read error. The chain combines TRBV25-1 with TRBJ2-7; 8 nucleotides agree with TRBD2. Germline V gives CDR1 MGHDK, CDR2 SYGVNS. This CDR3 is built from 15 residues. The CDR3 reads CTSSDSTSGAYEQYF. CDR3 nucleotide sequence: TGTACCAGCAGTGACTCCACTAGCGGAGCCTACGAGCAGTACTTC.

There are a few counts of this clonotype. The chain has TRBV28 and TRBJ1-1, with 7 bases aligning to TRBD1. This CDR3 is 14 amino acids long. The germline CDR1 and CDR2 sequences are MDHEN and SYDVKM. Trimming at V came to 6 bases and at J to 4 bases, leaving 8 bases not matched to a gene. The CDR3 bases are TGTGCCAGCAGGATCGACAGGGAGACCACTGAAGCTTTCTTT. Encoded protein: CASRIDRETTEAFF.

V gene TRBV6-2 or TRBV6-3 combines with J gene TRBJ1-5; 9 positions agree with TRBD1. There are 17 residues in the CDR3. The germline V gene has CDR1 MNHEY and CDR2 SVGEGT. Trimming cost V 0 bases and J 3 bases; bases outside gene matches: 6. For the CDR3, the DNA is TGTGCCAGCAGTTACTCTGGACAGGGGAGGAACAATCAGCCCCAGCATTTT. This translates into CASSYSGQGRNNQPQHF.

The rearrangement links TRBV5-6 to TRBJ2-7; tentatively, D is TRBD1 or TRBD2 (5 bases each). The CDR3 runs to 16 residues. Germline CDR1 reads SGHDT; CDR2 reads YYEEEE. Trimming took 4 bases from V and 7 from J, leaving 24 bases between them. The CDR3: CASSVGQGTSYNEQYF. The CDR3 DNA is TGTGCCAGCAGCGTCGGTCAAGGGACCTCCTACAATGAGCAGTACTTC.

J is TRBJ2-1 and V is TRBV7-9; the D gene is possibly TRBD1 (5 bases). The J call may be in error: the DNA end matches TRBJ2-7 better. The CDR3 has 14 residues. Germline CDR1 SEHNR, CDR2 FQNEAQ (reference sequence). CDR3 protein: CASSLQGSYNEQYF. The DNA of the CDR3 is TGTGCCAGCAGCTTACAGGGATCCTACAATGAGCAGTACTTC.

In its sample, this clonotype was seen a few times. The chain employs TRBV27 and TRBJ2-7; D is possibly TRBD2 (6 bases). V was pared by 1 base and J by 3 bases, with 13 bases between. CDR1 is MNHEY and CDR2 is SMNVEV in the germline V gene (reference sequence). CDR3 length: 15 amino acids. The CDR3 here is CASSLWAGKGYEQYF. The CDR3 nucleotides are TGTGCCAGCAGTTTATGGGCGGGGAAGGGCTACGAGCAGTACTTC.

This sequence joins TRBV28 and TRBJ2-7, with D uncertain. The CDR3 consists of 15 residues. CDR1 is MDHEN, CDR2 SYDVKM, per germline. V lost 3 bases, J lost 0 bases, and 12 bases lay in between. The CDR3 DNA follows: TGTGCCAGCAGTTTCGGTGCAAGCACCTCCTACGAGCAGTACTTC. It encodes CASSFGASTSYEQYF.